This T cell receptor beta chain emerged from a study of T-cell reconstitution after alpha-beta-depleted transplantation in children. Overall study results and limits: The authors attributed T-cell counts and diversity one year after transplant mostly to newly produced T cells.

This clonotype was seen repeatedly, ten times or more. Its target is unknown. Trimming pared 4 bases from V and 5 bases from J, leaving 16 bases between. Germline V CDR1 and CDR2: SGHRS, YFSETQ. The CDR3 runs 15 residues. This sample's TCRbeta library carried unique molecular identifier barcodes. TCRdb processed the PCR reads anew with MiXCR; each CDR3 protein has one entry. Among 600,000 to 700,000 distinct CDR3 sequences listed, over 10% were seen once. This sequence originates from a girl aged 2-10 years with congenital amegakaryocytic thrombocytopenia, due to receive a stem cell transplant. The chain recombines TRBV5-1 with TRBJ2-1; D ambiguous. Source: PBMCs, taken before TCRalphabeta/CD19-depleted stem cell transplant. For the CDR3, the DNA is TGCGCCAGCAGCCGAGTCATAGAATCCCACAATGAGCAGTTCTTC. Protein: CASSRVIESHNEQFF.